Described below is a single T cell receptor beta chain sequence and its context. Its specificity is unknown. This sample stems from a study of cytomegalovirus exposure and HLA in healthy donors. Whole-study findings and limits: According to an earlier analysis, most TCR beta V segments yielded productive rearrangements about 90% or about 30% of the time.

Unrecorded immune exposure was likely among donors, who were nominally healthy when sampled. The PCR contained 60 Vbeta and 13 Jbeta primers. The assay was immunoSEQ multiplex PCR, and TCRdb's table has in-frame clones only and misses some. The sample contains over 150,000 clones, 81% of which appear only once. Sequencing was performed on PBMCs. The sequence derives from a woman between 45 and 65 years old in good health and CMV-seronegative.

CDR3 sequence: CASSPTQTPNTEAFF. CDR3 bases: TGTGCCAGCTCACCTACACAAACACCGAACACTGAAGCTTTCTTT. The rearrangement links TRBV18 to TRBJ1-1, with unresolved D. The length of the CDR3 is 15 residues. Germline lookup yields CDR1 KGHSH and CDR2 LQKENI. V dropped 3 bases and J dropped 1 base, with 12 bases sitting between them.